These 26 T cell receptor beta chains were all obtained from the same sample, sequenced in a study of blood T cells in healthy people across ages. Then a second PCR, running roughly 7 to 11 cycles, was carried out with a sample-barcoded 5' primer and a J-beta primer mix. Via MiXCR, TCRdb re-called the 5' RACE reads, giving one row per CDR3 protein. The sample contains 800,000 to 950,000 distinct CDR3 sequences, 29% of which appear only once. These data were also filed under a second study, of T cells of mothers and their children.

The specimen sequenced was blood. The source is a woman in her thirties or forties in good health.

This clonotype came up once. The chain joins TRBV20-1 to TRBJ2-5; 7 bases agree with TRBD2. The CDR3 is made up of 14 amino acids. The germline V gene has CDR1 DFQATT and CDR2 SNEGSKA (reference sequence). V gave up 4 bases and J gave up 5 bases; unmatched junction bases: 10. CDR3 nucleotides: TGCAGTGCTAAGGACTGGCTGGGGGGGGAGACCCAGTACTTC. It specifies CSAKDWLGGETQYF.

At least ten counts were recorded for this clonotype. The V call is TRBV7-2, the J call TRBJ1-1, with a possible D match to TRBD1 (5 bases). The CDR3 is 12 amino acids. Germline V lookup: CDR1 SGHTA, CDR2 FQGNSA. Deletions cut 2 bases from V and 9 bases from J, with 10 bases between. CDR3 in amino acids: CASSLRQGQAFF. The CDR3 nucleotides are TGTGCCAGCAGCTTAAGGCAGGGCCAAGCTTTCTTT. The full variable domain, its missing parts supplied by reference TRBV7-2 and TRBJ1-1, is GAGVSQSPSNKVTEKGKDVELRCDPISGHTALYWYRQSLGQGLEFLIYFQGNSAPDKSGLPSDRFSAERTGGSVSTLTIQRTQQEDSAVYLCASSLRQGQAFFGQGTRLTVV.

The chain couples TRBV20-1 to TRBJ1-2; a possible D gene is TRBD1 (6 bases). Germline V gene sequence: CDR1 DFQATT, CDR2 SNEGSKA (reference sequence). The CDR3 is made up of 15 amino acids. V gave up 2 bases and J gave up 5 bases, with 18 bases separating them. The CDR3 loop is CSARSRVGTPYGYTF. CDR3 bases: TGCAGTGCTAGATCCAGGGTGGGGACACCGTATGGCTACACCTTC.

The chain combines TRBV7-2 with TRBJ1-1; D may be TRBD1 (6 bases). V lost 4 bases and J 0 bases, leaving 12 bases between the germline ends. This CDR3 spans 15 amino acids. The germline CDR1 and CDR2 sequences are SGHTA and FQGNSA. The CDR3 DNA sequence: TGTGCCAGCAGCTCCTCCCGGGACATGAACACTGAAGCTTTCTTT. Translation: CASSSSRDMNTEAFF.

Note on this clonotype: A much larger clone differs by one base, so this may be a read error. V is TRBV6-5 and J is TRBJ2-5, with D maybe TRBD1 (5 bases). The CDR3 consists of 15 residues. Germline assignment: CDR1 MNHEY and CDR2 SVGAGI. The CDR3 DNA is TGTGCCGGCAGTTACTTAGGGGCGGAACAAGAGACCCAGTACTTC. The encoded protein is CAGSYLGAEQETQYF.

There are many counts of this clonotype. V and J are TRBV5-1 and TRBJ2-1; 10 nucleotides match TRBD1. V shed 4 bases and J 10 bases; nucleotides not matched to a gene: 11. From germline, CDR1 is SGHRS and CDR2 YFSETQ. The CDR3 totals 15 residues. The CDR3 region has the DNA TGCGCCAGCAGCCTGGGACAGGGGCTTTGGGGGGAGCAGTTCTTC. Translating gives CASSLGQGLWGEQFF.

This clonotype was observed a handful of times. This chain uses TRBV20-1 with TRBJ1-2; D remains unclear. This CDR3 has 13 residues. V was pared by 6 bases and J by 2 bases, with 13 bases between. Germline V gene sequence: CDR1 DFQATT, CDR2 SNEGSKA (reference sequence). CDR3 in DNA: TGCAGTGCCCTGGACCCCGGGAACTATGGCTACACCTTC. Encoded protein: CSALDPGNYGYTF.

The genes are TRBV7-2 and TRBJ1-1; 9 positions agree with TRBD1. The CDR3 has 17 residues. V lost 2 bases, J lost 4 bases, and 11 bases stayed unmatched. Per germline, CDR1 SGHTA and CDR2 FQGNSA. Written as DNA, the CDR3 is TGTGCCAGCAGCTTAAACAATCTGGGACAGGGAGGCACTGAAGCTTTCTTT. This sequence encodes CASSLNNLGQGGTEAFF.

This clonotype was seen many times. The genes are TRBV6-2 or TRBV6-3 and TRBJ2-7; possibly TRBD1 or TRBD2 for D (5 bases each). The germline V gene encodes CDR1 MNHEY and CDR2 SVGEGT. Trimming left V 10 bases short and J 2 bases short, with 18 bases between. CDR3 size: 14 residues. CDR3 in DNA: TGTGCCATCTCTGGGACCCCGAAGCCCTACGAGCAGTACTTC. Its translation: CAISGTPKPYEQYF.

The chain is built from TRBV10-2 and TRBJ1-1; D might be TRBD1 (5 bases). Germline V gene lookup returns CDR1 WSHSY and CDR2 SAAADI. Trimming took off 7 bases at V and 3 bases at J, with 18 bases between the two ends. The CDR3 contains 15 residues. CDR3 amino acids: CASTGGRGRDTEAFF. The CDR3 coding sequence is TGCGCCAGCACAGGAGGGAGGGGACGTGACACTGAAGCTTTCTTT.

The DNA for the CDR3 is TGCGCCAGCACCCTAGGGGGAGATACGCAGTATTTT. Its protein product is CASTLGGDTQYF. J is TRBJ2-3 and V is TRBV5-1; D may be TRBD1 (6 bases). CDR1 SGHRS and CDR2 YFSETQ come from the germline V gene. CDR3 length equals 12 residues. The V end lost 6 bases, the J end lost 5 bases, and 10 bases lay between the germline ends. The variable domain in full, with the rest retrieved from reference TRBV5-1 and TRBJ2-3, is KAGVTQTPRYLIKTRGQQVTLSCSPISGHRSVSWYQQTPGQGLQFLFEYFSETQRNKGNFPGRFSGRQFSNSRSEMNVSTLELGDSALYLCASTLGGDTQYFGPGTRLTVL.

In this sample, this clonotype turned up many times. V usage is TRBV5-1 and J usage is TRBJ2-5; a possible D gene is TRBD2 (5 bases). Trimming pared 1 base from V and 5 bases from J, leaving 12 bases between. Germline CDR1 SGHRS, CDR2 YFSETQ. The CDR3 is made up of 14 amino acids. This chain's CDR3 is CASSLRPGGETQYF. The CDR3 bases are TGCGCCAGCAGCTTGAGGCCGGGCGGGGAGACCCAGTACTTC.

The genes are TRBV15 and TRBJ2-1, with D perhaps matching TRBD1 or TRBD2 (5 bases each). V was trimmed by 0 bases and J by 4 bases, leaving 19 bases between them. In germline, CDR1 is LNHNV, CDR2 YYDKDF (reference sequence). The CDR3 spans 18 residues. CDR3 nucleotides: TGTGCCACCAGCAGAGATCACGGAGAGCATGAGGGGTACAATGAGCAGTTCTTC. It specifies CATSRDHGEHEGYNEQFF.

This clonotype was observed at least ten times. The chain recombines TRBV15 with TRBJ2-1; 13 bases align to TRBD2. This CDR3 contains 20 residues. Germline lookup yields CDR1 LNHNV and CDR2 YYDKDF (reference sequence). After removal of 1 base from V and 4 bases from J, the junction contained 13 bases not matched to a gene. The CDR3, as DNA: TGTGCCACCAGCAGAGTTCGGGGAGCGGGACTAGCGGGGACATACAATGAGCAGTTCTTC. Protein sequence: CATSRVRGAGLAGTYNEQFF.

This clonotype was seen repeatedly, ten times or more. The genes are TRBV4-3 and TRBJ1-6; 9 bases agree with TRBD1. This CDR3 is built from 19 residues. Germline V lookup: CDR1 LGHNA, CDR2 YSLEER. Germline trimming cut 1 base from V and 3 bases from J; bases unmatched to any gene: 10. The CDR3 nucleotides are TGCGCCAGCAGCCAAGGGGGACAGGGAATGGGGCTCTATAATTCACCCCTCCACTTT. This codes for CASSQGGQGMGLYNSPLHF.

This clonotype was seen at least ten times. The V gene is TRBV10-3, the J gene TRBJ2-3, with D uncertain. V was cut by 3 bases and J by 0 bases, with 10 bases left in between. The CDR3 length is 15 residues. Germline CDR1 reads ENHRY; CDR2 reads SYGVKD. The CDR3, as DNA: TGTGCCATCAGTGATCCGCGGTTTAGCACAGATACGCAGTATTTT. Encoded protein: CAISDPRFSTDTQYF.

Many counts were recorded for this clonotype. The chain recombines TRBV7-2 with TRBJ2-7; D might be TRBD1 (5 bases). The germline V gene has CDR1 SGHTA and CDR2 FQGNSA. V was clipped by 3 bases and J by 0 bases, with 9 bases between them. This CDR3 is built from 14 residues. The CDR3 loop is CASSFSGFSYEQYF. In DNA, the CDR3 is TGTGCCAGCAGCTTTTCAGGGTTCTCCTACGAGCAGTACTTC.

This clonotype was seen a few times. The CDR3 DNA reads as TGCGCCAGCGGGACGGACAGCTCCTACGAGCAGTACTTC. Residues: CASGTDSSYEQYF. The chain combines TRBV5-1 with TRBJ2-7; D may be TRBD1 (6 bases). The V gene's germline CDR1 is SGHRS and CDR2 YFSETQ. The CDR3 is 13 residues long. V gave up 7 bases and J gave up 0 bases, with 11 bases separating them.

This clonotype was observed a few times. V and J are TRBV12-3 or TRBV12-4 and TRBJ2-1; D is unresolved. The CDR3 has 14 residues. V was cut by 11 bases and J by 0 bases, with 14 bases left in between. The CDR3 region is CASLRLGSYNEQFF. Written as DNA, the CDR3 is TGTGCCTCTCTGAGGCTAGGCTCCTACAATGAGCAGTTCTTC.

The chain employs TRBV7-9 and TRBJ2-7, with 7 bases matching TRBD1. The J call may not be correct, given that the DNA end is closer to TRBJ2-5. Germline values: CDR1 SEHNR, CDR2 FQNEAQ (reference sequence). This CDR3 is 14 amino acids long. The CDR3 loop reads CASRIGTGAETQYF. The CDR3 nucleotides read TGTGCCAGCAGAATCGGAACAGGGGCGGAGACCCAGTACTTC.

This clonotype showed up just a few times. This chain connects TRBV28 to TRBJ2-3, with TRBD2 matching 12 bases. CDR1 and CDR2 (germline): MDHEN, SYDVKM. The V and J ends lost 1 base and 5 bases, in that order; junction bases with no gene match: 16. CDR3 length: 20 amino acids. The CDR3 bases are TGTGCCAGCAGTTTATCCTCCCTGGCCCTAGCGGGGGGGCAGGGAGATACGCAGTATTTT. This sequence encodes CASSLSSLALAGGQGDTQYF.

CDR3 DNA: TGCAGTGCTAGAATCACGGGGCGGAATTCACCCCTCCACTTT. Translation: CSARITGRNSPLHF. This sequence joins TRBV20-1 and TRBJ1-6; D is possibly TRBD1 (5 bases). Deletions cut 2 bases from V and 7 bases from J, with 12 bases between. CDR1 and CDR2 from the germline V gene are DFQATT and SNEGSKA (reference sequence). The CDR3 is made up of 14 amino acids.

This clonotype was found many times. This sequence joins TRBV4-3 and TRBJ2-7; D unclear. This CDR3 has 16 residues. The germline V and J ends were trimmed by 0 bases and 0 bases, with 12 bases remaining between them. Germline V gene lookup returns CDR1 LGHNA and CDR2 YSLEER. The CDR3 sequence is CASSQESRWPSYEQYF. Here the CDR3 DNA reads TGCGCCAGCAGCCAAGAAAGCAGGTGGCCCTCCTACGAGCAGTACTTC.

There are many counts of this clonotype. The chain combines TRBV29-1 with TRBJ1-2, with D uncertain. CDR1 and CDR2 (germline): SQVTM, ANQGSEA. CDR3 length: 13 amino acids. Trimming left V 6 bases short and J 4 bases short, with 15 bases between. Here the CDR3 DNA reads TGCAGCGTCCCGGGCTGGGAGGGCTATGGCTACACCTTC. It translates to CSVPGWEGYGYTF.

Points on this clonotype: Being one base from a much bigger clone, this may be a read error. The rearrangement links TRBV20-1 to TRBJ2-1; 9 bases agree with TRBD1. CDR1 DFQATT and CDR2 SNEGSKA come from the germline V gene (reference sequence). CDR3 length: 18 amino acids. CDR3 residues: CSARDQLYTGGSYNGQFF. As DNA, the CDR3 is TGCAGTGCTAGAGATCAGTTATATACAGGGGGCTCCTACAATGGGCAGTTCTTC.

The chain carries TRBV5-1 and TRBJ1-1; a weak D match, TRBD1 (5 bases). The germline CDR1 and CDR2 sequences are SGHRS and YFSETQ. The CDR3 runs 15 residues. V was clipped by 0 bases and J by 4 bases, with 13 bases between them. The CDR3 spells CASSLAEGLSTEAFF. CDR3 bases: TGCGCCAGCAGCTTGGCCGAGGGGCTGAGCACTGAAGCTTTCTTT.